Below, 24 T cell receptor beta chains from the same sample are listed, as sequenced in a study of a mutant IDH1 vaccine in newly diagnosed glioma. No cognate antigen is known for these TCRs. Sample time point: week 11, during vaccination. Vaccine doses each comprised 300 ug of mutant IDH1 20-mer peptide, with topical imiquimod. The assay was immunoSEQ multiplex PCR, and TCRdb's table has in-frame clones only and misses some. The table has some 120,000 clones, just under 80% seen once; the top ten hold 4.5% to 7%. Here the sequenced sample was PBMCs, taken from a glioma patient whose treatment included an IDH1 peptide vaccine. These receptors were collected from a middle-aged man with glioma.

The CDR3 reads CASSKGLAGGNEQFF. CDR3 nucleotide sequence: TGTGCCAGTAGTAAGGGACTAGCGGGAGGAAATGAGCAGTTCTTC. V is TRBV19 and J is TRBJ2-1, with 15 bases that match TRBD2. V shed 4 bases and J 7 bases; nucleotides not matched to a gene: 2. CDR3 size: 15 residues. CDR1 LNHDA and CDR2 SQIVND come from the germline V gene (reference sequence).

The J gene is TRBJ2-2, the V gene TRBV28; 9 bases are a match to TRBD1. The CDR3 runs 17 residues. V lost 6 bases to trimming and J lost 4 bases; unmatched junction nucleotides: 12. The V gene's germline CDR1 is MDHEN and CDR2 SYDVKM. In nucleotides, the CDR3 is TGTGCCAGCAGAACAGGGGGCGCGAGGATATCCACCGGGGAGCTGTTTTTT. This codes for CASRTGGARISTGELFF.

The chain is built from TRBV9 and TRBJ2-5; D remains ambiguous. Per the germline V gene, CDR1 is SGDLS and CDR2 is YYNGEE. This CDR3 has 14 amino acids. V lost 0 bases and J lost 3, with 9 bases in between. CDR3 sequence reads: CASSVAVGKETQYF. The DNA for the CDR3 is TGTGCCAGCAGCGTAGCGGTAGGGAAAGAGACCCAGTACTTC.

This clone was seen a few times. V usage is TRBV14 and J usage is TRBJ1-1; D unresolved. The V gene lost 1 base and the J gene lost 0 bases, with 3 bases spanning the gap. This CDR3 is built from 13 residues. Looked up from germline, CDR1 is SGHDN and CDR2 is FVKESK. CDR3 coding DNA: TGTGCCAGCAGCCAAGGGATGAACACTGAAGCTTTCTTT. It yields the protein CASSQGMNTEAFF.

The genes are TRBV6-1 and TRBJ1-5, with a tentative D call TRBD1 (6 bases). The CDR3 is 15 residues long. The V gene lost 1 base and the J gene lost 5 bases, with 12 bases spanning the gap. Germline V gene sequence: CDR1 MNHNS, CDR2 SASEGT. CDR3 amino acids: CASSEGVRGDQPQHF. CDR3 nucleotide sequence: TGTGCCAGCAGTGAAGGGGTCAGGGGTGATCAGCCCCAGCATTTT.

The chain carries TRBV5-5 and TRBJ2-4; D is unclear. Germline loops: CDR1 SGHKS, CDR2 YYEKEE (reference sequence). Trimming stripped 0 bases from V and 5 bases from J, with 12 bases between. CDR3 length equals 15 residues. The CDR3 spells CASSLVVGRENIQYF. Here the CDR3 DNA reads TGTGCCAGCAGCTTGGTTGTGGGAAGGGAAAACATTCAGTACTTC.

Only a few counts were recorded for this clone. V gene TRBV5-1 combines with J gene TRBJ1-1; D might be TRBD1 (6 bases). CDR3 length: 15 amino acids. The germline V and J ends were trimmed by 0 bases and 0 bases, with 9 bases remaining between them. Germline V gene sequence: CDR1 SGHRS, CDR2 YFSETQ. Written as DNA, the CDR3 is TGCGCCAGCAGCTTGGGACAGGCTCTGAACACTGAAGCTTTCTTT. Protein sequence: CASSLGQALNTEAFF. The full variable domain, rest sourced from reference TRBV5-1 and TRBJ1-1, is KAGVTQTPRYLIKTRGQQVTLSCSPISGHRSVSWYQQTPGQGLQFLFEYFSETQRNKGNFPGRFSGRQFSNSRSEMNVSTLELGDSALYLCASSLGQALNTEAFFGQGTRLTVV.

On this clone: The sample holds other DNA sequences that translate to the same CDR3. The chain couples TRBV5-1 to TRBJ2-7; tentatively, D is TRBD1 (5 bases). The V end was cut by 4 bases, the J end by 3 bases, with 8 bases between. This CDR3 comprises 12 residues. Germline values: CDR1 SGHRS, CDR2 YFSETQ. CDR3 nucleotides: TGCGCCAGCAGCCGCGACAGCTACGAGCAGTACTTC. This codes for CASSRDSYEQYF. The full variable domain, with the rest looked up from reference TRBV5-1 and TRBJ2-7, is KAGVTQTPRYLIKTRGQQVTLSCSPISGHRSVSWYQQTPGQGLQFLFEYFSETQRNKGNFPGRFSGRQFSNSRSEMNVSTLELGDSALYLCASSRDSYEQYFGPGTRLTVT.

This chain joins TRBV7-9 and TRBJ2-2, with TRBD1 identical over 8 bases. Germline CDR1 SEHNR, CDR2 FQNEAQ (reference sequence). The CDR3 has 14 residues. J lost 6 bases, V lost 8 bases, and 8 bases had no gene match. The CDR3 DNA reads TGTGCCAGCGCCGGACAGGGTGTCCCCGGGGAGCTGTTTTTT. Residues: CASAGQGVPGELFF.

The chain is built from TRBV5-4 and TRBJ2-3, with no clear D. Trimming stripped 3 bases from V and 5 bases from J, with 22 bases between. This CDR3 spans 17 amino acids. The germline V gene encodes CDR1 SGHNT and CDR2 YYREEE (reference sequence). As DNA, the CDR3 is TGTGCCAGCAGCTACGAAAAAGGCAGGCACCTGGGAGATACGCAGTATTTT. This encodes CASSYEKGRHLGDTQYF.

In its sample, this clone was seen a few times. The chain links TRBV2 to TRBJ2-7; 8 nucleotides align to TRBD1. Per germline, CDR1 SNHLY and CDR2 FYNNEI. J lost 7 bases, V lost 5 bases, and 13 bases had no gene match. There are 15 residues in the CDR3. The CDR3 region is CASSPIADRVAEQYF. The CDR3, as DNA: TGTGCCAGCAGTCCGATCGCGGACAGGGTAGCGGAGCAGTACTTC.

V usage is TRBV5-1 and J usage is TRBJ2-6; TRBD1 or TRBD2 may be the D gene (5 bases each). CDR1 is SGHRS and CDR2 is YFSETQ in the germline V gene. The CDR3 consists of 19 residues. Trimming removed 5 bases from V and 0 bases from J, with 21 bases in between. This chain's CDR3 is CASSPFSRGGYSGANVLTF. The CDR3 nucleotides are TGCGCCAGCAGTCCTTTCTCAAGGGGCGGGTACTCTGGGGCCAACGTCCTGACTTTC.

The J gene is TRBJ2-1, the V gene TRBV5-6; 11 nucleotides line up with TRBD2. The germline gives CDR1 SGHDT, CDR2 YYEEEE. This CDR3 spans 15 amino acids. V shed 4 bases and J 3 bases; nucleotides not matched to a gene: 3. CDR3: CASSPGLADYNEQFF. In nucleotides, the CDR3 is TGTGCCAGCAGCCCGGGACTAGCGGACTACAATGAGCAGTTCTTC.

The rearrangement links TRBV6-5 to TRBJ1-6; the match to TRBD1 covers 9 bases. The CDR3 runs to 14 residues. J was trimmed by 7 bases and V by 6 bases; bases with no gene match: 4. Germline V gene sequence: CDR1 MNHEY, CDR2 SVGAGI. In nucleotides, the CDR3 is TGTGCCAGCAGAGGGACAGGGTTAAATTCACCCCTCCACTTT. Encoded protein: CASRGTGLNSPLHF.

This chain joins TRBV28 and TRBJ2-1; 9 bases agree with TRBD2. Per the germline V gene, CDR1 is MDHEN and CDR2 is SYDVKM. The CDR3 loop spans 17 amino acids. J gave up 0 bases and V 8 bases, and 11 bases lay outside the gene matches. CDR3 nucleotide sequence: TGTGCCAGCTTCGCGGGAGGGTCCACAAGCTCCTACAATGAGCAGTTCTTC. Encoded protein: CASFAGGSTSSYNEQFF.

The CDR3 is CASSSRPEAFF. The CDR3 DNA reads TGTGCCAGCAGCTCTCGGCCCGAAGCTTTCTTT. The rearrangement uses TRBV13 and TRBJ1-1; unclear D gene. CDR1 and CDR2 from the germline V gene are PRHDT and FYEKMQ (reference sequence). The V end was cut by 4 bases, the J end by 8 bases, with 8 bases between. The CDR3 extends over 11 amino acids. The full variable domain, with the rest looked up from reference TRBV13 and TRBJ1-1, is AAGVIQSPRHLIKEKRETATLKCYPIPRHDTVYWYQQGPGQDPQFLISFYEKMQSDKGSIPDRFSAQQFSDYHSELNMSSLELGDSALYFCASSSRPEAFFGQGTRLTVV.

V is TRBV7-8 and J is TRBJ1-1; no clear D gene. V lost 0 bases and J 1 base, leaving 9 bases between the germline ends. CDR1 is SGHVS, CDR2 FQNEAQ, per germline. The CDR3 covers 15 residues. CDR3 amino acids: CASSLAQRTNTEAFF. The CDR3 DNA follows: TGTGCCAGCAGCTTAGCGCAACGGACGAACACTGAAGCTTTCTTT.

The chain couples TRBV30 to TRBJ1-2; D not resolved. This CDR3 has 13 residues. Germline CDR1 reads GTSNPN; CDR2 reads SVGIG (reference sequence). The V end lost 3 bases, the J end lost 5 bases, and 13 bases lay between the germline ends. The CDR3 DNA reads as TGTGCCTGGAGCCCTCAGAGTGGTTATGGCTACACCTTC. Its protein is CAWSPQSGYGYTF.

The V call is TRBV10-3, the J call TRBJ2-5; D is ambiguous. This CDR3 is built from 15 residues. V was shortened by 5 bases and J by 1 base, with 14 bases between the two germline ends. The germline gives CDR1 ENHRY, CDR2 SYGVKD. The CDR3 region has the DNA TGTGCCATCAGTAAAGGAACTATCTTCCAAGAGACCCAGTACTTC. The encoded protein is CAISKGTIFQETQYF.

Here the CDR3 DNA reads TGTGCCAGCAGCTCGACAGGCACAGATACGCAGTATTTT. This translates into CASSSTGTDTQYF. This chain links TRBV7-2 with TRBJ2-3, with D possibly TRBD1 on 5 matching bases. V lost 4 bases, J lost 1 base, and 6 bases lay in between. Germline CDR1 and CDR2: SGHTA and FQGNSA. The CDR3 is made up of 13 amino acids. The whole variable domain, filled in from reference TRBV7-2 and TRBJ2-3, reads GAGVSQSPSNKVTEKGKDVELRCDPISGHTALYWYRQSLGQGLEFLIYFQGNSAPDKSGLPSDRFSAERTGGSVSTLTIQRTQQEDSAVYLCASSSTGTDTQYFGPGTRLTVL.

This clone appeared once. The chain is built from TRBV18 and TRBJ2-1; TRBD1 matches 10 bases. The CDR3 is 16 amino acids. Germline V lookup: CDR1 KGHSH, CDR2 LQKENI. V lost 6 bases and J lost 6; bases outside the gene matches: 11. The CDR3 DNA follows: TGTGCCAGCTCGCCTAATCCGGGACAGGGGCCCAATGAGCAGTTCTTC. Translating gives CASSPNPGQGPNEQFF.

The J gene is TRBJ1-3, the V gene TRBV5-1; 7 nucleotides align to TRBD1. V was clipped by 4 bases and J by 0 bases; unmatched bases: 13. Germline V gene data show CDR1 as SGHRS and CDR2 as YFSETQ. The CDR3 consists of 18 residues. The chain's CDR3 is CASSQGVRRISSGNTIYF. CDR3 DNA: TGCGCCAGCAGCCAGGGGGTAAGACGGATTAGCTCTGGAAACACCATATATTTT. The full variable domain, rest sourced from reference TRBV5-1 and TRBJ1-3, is KAGVTQTPRYLIKTRGQQVTLSCSPISGHRSVSWYQQTPGQGLQFLFEYFSETQRNKGNFPGRFSGRQFSNSRSEMNVSTLELGDSALYLCASSQGVRRISSGNTIYFGEGSWLTVV.

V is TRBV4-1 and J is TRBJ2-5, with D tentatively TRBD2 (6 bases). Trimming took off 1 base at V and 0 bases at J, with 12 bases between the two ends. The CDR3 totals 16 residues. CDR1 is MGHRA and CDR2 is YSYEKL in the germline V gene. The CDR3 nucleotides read TGCGCCAGCAGCCAAGGGCCCGGCGGGAACCAAGAGACCCAGTACTTC. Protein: CASSQGPGGNQETQYF.

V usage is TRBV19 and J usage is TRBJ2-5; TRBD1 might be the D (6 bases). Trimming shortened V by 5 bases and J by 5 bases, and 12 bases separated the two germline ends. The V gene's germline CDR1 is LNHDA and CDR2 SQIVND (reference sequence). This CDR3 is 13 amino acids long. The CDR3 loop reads CASSQTRGETQYF. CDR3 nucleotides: TGTGCCAGTAGTCAAACTAGGGGGGAGACCCAGTACTTC. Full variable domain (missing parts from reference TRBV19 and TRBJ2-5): DGGITQSPKYLFRKEGQNVTLSCEQNLNHDAMYWYRQDPGQGLRLIYYSQIVNDFQKGDIAEGYSVSREKKESFPLTVTSAQKNPTAFYLCASSQTRGETQYFGPGTRLLVL.